The 27 T cell receptor beta chains reported below all come from one sample, sequenced in a study of blood T cell repertoires in COVID-19. Data came from immunoSEQ multiplex PCR; TCRdb stores just in-frame clones and leaves some out. Of around 200,000 clones listed, roughly 80% are singletons. Sequenced material: peripheral blood. These receptors originate from a woman in her 70s with acute or convalescent COVID-19.

This chain connects TRBV10-3 to TRBJ2-7; the D gene is possibly TRBD2 (5 bases). Germline V gene lookup returns CDR1 ENHRY and CDR2 SYGVKD. This CDR3 has 13 residues. Trimming shortened V by 0 bases and J by 6 bases, and 9 bases separated the two germline ends. CDR3 sequence: CAISESTAGEQYF. The CDR3 DNA reads TGTGCCATCAGTGAGTCGACCGCGGGCGAGCAGTACTTC.

The chain combines TRBV5-1 with TRBJ2-3, with 8 bases fitting TRBD2. This CDR3 spans 16 amino acids. With 2 bases clipped from V and 0 bases from J, the junction kept 5 bases outside the gene matches. CDR1 is SGHRS and CDR2 is YFSETQ in the germline V gene. CDR3 loop: CASSLGLASSTDTQYF. As DNA, the CDR3 is TGCGCCAGCAGCTTAGGACTAGCCTCCAGCACAGATACGCAGTATTTT.

The chain recombines TRBV6-5 with TRBJ1-2; D ambiguous. Germline loops: CDR1 MNHEY, CDR2 SVGAGI. This CDR3 spans 13 amino acids. V shed 7 bases and J shed 0 bases, with 9 bases lying between them. In DNA, the CDR3 is TGTGCCAGCAAACAGTCCTCTAACTATGGCTACACCTTC. Its protein product is CASKQSSNYGYTF.

V gene TRBV10-3 combines with J gene TRBJ2-7; TRBD2 agrees at 8 bases. The germline gives CDR1 ENHRY, CDR2 SYGVKD. Trimming took 7 bases from V and 4 from J; bases not matched to a gene: 9. The CDR3 sequence is 14 residues long. This CDR3 reads CAINPSGPVYEQYF. In DNA form, the CDR3 reads TGTGCCATCAACCCTAGCGGGCCGGTTTACGAGCAGTACTTC.

This chain links TRBV6-6 with TRBJ1-1; D gene uncertain. Looked up from germline, CDR1 is MNHNY and CDR2 is SVGAGI (reference sequence). V shed 3 bases and J shed 2 bases, with 7 bases lying between them. The CDR3 has 13 amino acids. The CDR3 bases are TGTGCCAGCAGTTATGCAGAAAACACTGAAGCTTTCTTT. It yields the protein CASSYAENTEAFF.

In nucleotides, the CDR3 is TGTGCCAGCAGCCAAGATCGGCGGGAGTGGGATGAGCAGTTCTTC. Its protein is CASSQDRREWDEQFF. The genes are TRBV4-2 and TRBJ2-1, with 7 bases matching TRBD2. The germline V gene encodes CDR1 LGHNA and CDR2 YNFKEQ. The CDR3 consists of 15 residues. Trimming took 0 bases from V and 8 from J; bases not matched to a gene: 7.

The V call is TRBV27, the J call TRBJ2-7; perhaps TRBD2 as D (7 bases). Trimming left V 5 bases short and J 4 bases short, with 15 bases between. CDR1 and CDR2 (germline): MNHEY, SMNVEV (reference sequence). This CDR3 region has 14 residues. The CDR3 sequence is CASSRGGGGYEQYF. The CDR3 DNA reads TGTGCCAGCAGTCGAGGGGGGGGAGGATACGAGCAGTACTTC.

V and J are TRBV5-1 and TRBJ2-7, with a tentative D call TRBD2 (5 bases). Per germline, CDR1 SGHRS and CDR2 YFSETQ. The CDR3 spans 15 residues. V lost 0 bases, J lost 0 bases, and 10 bases lay in between. CDR3: CASSLGGATSYEQYF. DNA for the CDR3: TGCGCCAGCAGCTTGGGGGGAGCTACCTCCTACGAGCAGTACTTC.

V is TRBV19 and J is TRBJ2-7; 10 bases fit TRBD1. V dropped 6 bases and J dropped 1; count of bases not matched to a gene: 3. The CDR3 length is 14 residues. Per the germline V gene, CDR1 is LNHDA and CDR2 is SQIVND (reference sequence). CDR3 protein: CASRGTGDSYEQYF. The CDR3, as DNA: TGTGCCAGTAGAGGGACAGGGGATTCCTACGAGCAGTACTTC.

The V gene is TRBV9, the J gene TRBJ2-1; the D gene is possibly TRBD2 (5 bases). Germline V CDR1 and CDR2: SGDLS, YYNGEE. The CDR3 runs to 14 residues. Trimming cost V 0 bases and J 3 bases, with 7 bases left between them. The CDR3 DNA reads TGTGCCAGCAGCGTAGTAACTAGCTACAATGAGCAGTTCTTC. It specifies CASSVVTSYNEQFF.

The J gene is TRBJ2-1, the V gene TRBV3-1 (or the pseudogene TRBV3-2), with 8 positions matching TRBD2. V lost 5 bases, J lost 0 bases, and 3 bases stayed unmatched. CDR1 is LGHDT, CDR2 YNNKEL, per germline (reference sequence). The CDR3 covers 15 residues. CDR3 coding DNA: TGTGCCAGCAGCTCCAGCGGGAGCTCCTACAATGAGCAGTTCTTC. This codes for CASSSSGSSYNEQFF.

The CDR3 loop is CASSLSLDRGTYSNQPQHF. The CDR3 nucleotides read TGTGCCAGCAGTTTATCCCTCGACAGGGGGACATATAGCAATCAGCCCCAGCATTTT. The chain couples TRBV28 to TRBJ1-5, with 9 bases aligning to TRBD1. CDR1 is MDHEN, CDR2 SYDVKM, per germline. Trimming removed 1 base from V and 0 bases from J; junction bases left unmatched: 10. This CDR3 has 19 residues.

V gene TRBV9 combines with J gene TRBJ1-2, with D possibly TRBD1 on 5 matching bases. Germline V lookup: CDR1 SGDLS, CDR2 YYNGEE. Deletions cut 0 bases from V and 8 bases from J, with 11 bases between. The CDR3 has 13 amino acids. CDR3 sequence: CASSVGQGLGYTF. CDR3 DNA: TGTGCCAGCAGCGTAGGGCAGGGACTCGGCTACACCTTC.

This clone turned up a few times. The chain carries TRBV5-1 and TRBJ1-1; the D gene is possibly TRBD1 (6 bases). Trimming left V 4 bases short and J 7 bases short, with 11 bases between. In germline, CDR1 is SGHRS, CDR2 YFSETQ. The CDR3 runs to 12 residues. DNA of the CDR3: TGCGCCAGCAGCCCTCAACAGGGTGAAGCTTTCTTT. It translates to CASSPQQGEAFF.

In this sample, this clone turned up once. This rearrangement joins TRBV11-2 to TRBJ2-1; 11 bases match TRBD2. The germline V gene encodes CDR1 SGHAT and CDR2 FQNNGV. J gave up 3 bases and V 5 bases, and 3 bases lay outside the gene matches. The CDR3 has 15 residues. CDR3 loop: CASSPGLAVYNEQFF. CDR3 bases: TGTGCCAGCAGCCCGGGACTAGCGGTCTACAATGAGCAGTTCTTC.

The chain is built from TRBV5-1 and TRBJ2-5, with 7 bases matching TRBD2. In germline, CDR1 is SGHRS, CDR2 YFSETQ. Trimming at V came to 6 bases and at J to 3 bases, leaving 5 bases not matched to a gene. CDR3 size: 13 residues. CDR3 protein: CASKFSGEETQYF. The CDR3 region has the DNA TGCGCCAGCAAGTTCAGCGGGGAAGAGACCCAGTACTTC.

The V gene is TRBV29-1, the J gene TRBJ2-5; D unresolved. V lost 7 bases, J lost 2 bases, and 5 bases lay in between. The CDR3 spans 10 residues. The germline CDR1 and CDR2 sequences are SQVTM and ANQGSEA. CDR3 sequence: CSAIQETQYF. In DNA, the CDR3 is TGCAGCGCTATTCAAGAGACCCAGTACTTC.

J is TRBJ2-5 and V is TRBV7-2; 11 bases agree with TRBD2. The CDR3 is 18 residues long. V lost 1 base to trimming and J lost 5 bases; unmatched junction nucleotides: 12. From germline, CDR1 is SGHTA and CDR2 FQGNSA. The CDR3 here is CASSLVGLAGGGVETQYF. The CDR3 DNA reads as TGTGCCAGCAGCTTAGTTGGCCTAGCGGGAGGAGGTGTGGAGACCCAGTACTTC.

The V call is TRBV2, the J call TRBJ2-3; D perhaps matches TRBD2 (6 bases). The length of the CDR3 is 14 residues. Germline V gene sequence: CDR1 SNHLY, CDR2 FYNNEI. Deletions cut 10 bases from V and 1 base from J, with 15 bases between. The CDR3, as DNA: TGTGCCACCCCCCGGGTAGCGGGCACAGATACGCAGTATTTT. It is translated as CATPRVAGTDTQYF.

The chain recombines TRBV10-1 with TRBJ2-7; perhaps TRBD1 as D (6 bases). The ends were cut back, 7 bases at V and 6 bases at J, with 19 bases in the middle. This CDR3 has 14 amino acids. From germline, CDR1 is WNHNN and CDR2 SYGVQD (reference sequence). The CDR3 sequence is CASTRARGLGEQYF. CDR3 in DNA: TGCGCCAGCACCCGGGCCAGGGGCTTAGGCGAGCAGTACTTC.

The chain couples TRBV6-1 to TRBJ2-1; D is possibly TRBD2 (6 bases). V was shortened by 2 bases and J by 6 bases, with 17 bases between the two germline ends. Per the germline V gene, CDR1 is MNHNS and CDR2 is SASEGT. CDR3 length: 16 residues. CDR3 amino acids: CASSEQAGFFFNEQFF. The CDR3 nucleotides read TGTGCCAGCAGTGAACAGGCGGGATTCTTCTTCAATGAGCAGTTCTTC.

V is TRBV19 and J is TRBJ1-4; D gene ambiguous. This CDR3 comprises 13 residues. The germline V gene has CDR1 LNHDA and CDR2 SQIVND (reference sequence). CDR3 amino acids: CASCGVSNEKLFF. The CDR3 DNA sequence: TGTGCGTCCTGCGGGGTGTCGAATGAAAAACTGTTTTTT. Combining the CDR3 with reference TRBV19 and TRBJ1-4 gives the whole variable domain DGGITQSPKYLFRKEGQNVTLSCEQNLNHDAMYWYRQDPGQGLRLIYYSQIVNDFQKGDIAEGYSVSREKKESFPLTVTSAQKNPTAFYLCASCGVSNEKLFFGSGTQLSVL.

The CDR3 loop reads CASNQDSYNEQFF. CDR3 coding DNA: TGTGCCAGCAACCAGGACAGTTACAATGAGCAGTTCTTC. V usage is TRBV6-5 and J usage is TRBJ2-1, with a tentative D call TRBD1 (6 bases). Germline loops: CDR1 MNHEY, CDR2 SVGAGI. The CDR3 extends over 13 amino acids. V was trimmed by 7 bases and J by 4 bases, leaving 11 bases between them.

The chain joins TRBV27 to TRBJ2-1; TRBD2 aligns across 7 bases. The germline CDR1 and CDR2 sequences are MNHEY and SMNVEV (reference sequence). The CDR3 totals 14 residues. V dropped 1 base and J dropped 7; count of bases not matched to a gene: 4. In DNA form, the CDR3 reads TGTGCCAGCAGTTTATTCGCTAGCGGAAATGAGCAGTTCTTC. Protein product: CASSLFASGNEQFF.

This clone was seen just once. V and J are TRBV5-4 and TRBJ2-1, with D possibly being TRBD1 (7 bases). V lost 4 bases and J 5 bases, leaving 10 bases between the germline ends. The germline gives CDR1 SGHNT, CDR2 YYREEE (reference sequence). The CDR3 runs 13 residues. The CDR3 region has the DNA TGTGCCAGCAGCGCGGGGACAGACAATGAGCAGTTCTTC. This codes for CASSAGTDNEQFF.

The sample holds one count of this clone. J is TRBJ2-3 and V is TRBV5-1; TRBD1 matches 12 bases. The junction had 11 bases not matched to a gene; V was cut back by 0 bases and J by 6 bases. The CDR3 spans 18 residues. In germline, CDR1 is SGHRS, CDR2 YFSETQ. This CDR3 is CASSLAPTGTGGGDTQYF. CDR3 in DNA: TGCGCCAGCAGCTTGGCCCCAACCGGGACAGGGGGCGGTGATACGCAGTATTTT.

The chain recombines TRBV30 with TRBJ2-7, with 7 bases lining up with TRBD1. After removal of 3 bases from V and 4 bases from J, the junction contained 9 bases not matched to a gene. The CDR3 runs 14 residues. Germline V gives CDR1 GTSNPN, CDR2 SVGIG (reference sequence). CDR3 bases: TGTGCCTGGAGCCCAGGGGGAGAAGTTTACGAGCAGTACTTC. It specifies CAWSPGGEVYEQYF.